A selection of T cell receptor beta chains follows, all from one sample in a study of identical twins. TCRdb analysed the 5' RACE reads with MiXCR anew, one entry per CDR3 protein. The sample holds approximately 890,000 distinct CDR3 sequences, roughly an eighth seen once. These data are also associated with another study on yellow fever vaccine responses in identical twins.

The sample was PBMCs. The receptors were sampled from a young woman in good health. Each CDR3 is given with its conserved first and last residue. The D gene is left open where the match is weak. Clone size is shown for a subset of rows, as once, few, many or a class of expanded clone.

J | size | D | V | CDR3 | DNA
TRBJ2-3 | - | - | TRBV29-1 | CSVGRGGDADTQYF | TGCAGCGTTGGGAGGGGAGGTGATGCAGATACGCAGTATTTT
TRBJ1-5 | - | - | TRBV6-2/TRBV6-3 | CASRTGTLLPQHF | TGTGCCAGCAGAACCGGGACCCTCCTTCCCCAGCATTTT
TRBJ2-7 | few | TRBD2 | TRBV11-2 | CASRTTSGFYEQYF | TGTGCCAGCAGGACGACTAGCGGGTTTTACGAGCAGTACTTC
TRBJ2-7 | - | - | TRBV4-2 | CASSQNGGLAAYEQYF | TGTGCCAGCAGCCAAAATGGGGGGCTAGCGGCTTACGAGCAGTACTTC
TRBJ2-2 | many | - | TRBV5-1 | CASSIDSLGPGELFF | TGCGCCAGCAGCATTGACAGTCTCGGTCCCGGGGAGCTGTTTTTT
TRBJ1-1 | many | - | TRBV3-1 | CASSQAPGMNTEAFF | TGTGCCAGCAGCCAAGCCCCAGGAATGAACACTGAAGCTTTCTTT
TRBJ2-1 | few | TRBD2 | TRBV7-9 | CASSAGGPWGEQFF | TGTGCCAGCAGCGCGGGAGGGCCCTGGGGTGAGCAGTTCTTC
TRBJ2-1 | many | TRBD2 | TRBV29-1 | CSVVPSGREQFF | TGCAGCGTTGTCCCTAGCGGGCGTGAGCAGTTCTTC
TRBJ1-6 | - | - | TRBV27 | CASSLGGGAGNSPLHF | TGTGCCAGCAGTTTGGGGGGGGGCGCGGGTAATTCACCCCTCCACTTT
TRBJ2-6 | - | - | TRBV5-1 | CASSEGLGANVLTF | TGCGCCAGCAGCGAGGGCCTGGGGGCCAACGTCCTGACTTTC
TRBJ1-1 | - | - | TRBV20-1 | CSASSNTEAFF | TGCAGTGCTAGCTCAAACACTGAAGCTTTCTTT
TRBJ2-1 | few | TRBD1 | TRBV7-8 | CASRGTGGPKYNEQFF | TGTGCCAGCAGGGGGACAGGGGGCCCCAAATACAATGAGCAGTTCTTC
TRBJ2-1 | many | - | TRBV4-1 | CASSQAGLSSYNEQFF | TGCGCCAGCAGCCAAGCGGGCCTTAGCTCCTACAATGAGCAGTTCTTC
TRBJ2-3 | - | TRBD1 | TRBV4-1 | CASSQGRDRARGDTQYF | TGCGCCAGCAGCCAAGGCCGGGACAGGGCCAGGGGTGATACGCAGTATTTT
TRBJ2-1 | - | TRBD2 | TRBV10-1 | CASSDKRGYSYNEQFF | TGCGCCAGCAGTGATAAGCGGGGATACTCCTACAATGAGCAGTTCTTC
TRBJ2-7 | - | - | TRBV13 | CASNSRDGTVEQYF | TGTGCCAGCAACTCACGGGACGGGACGGTGGAGCAGTACTTC
TRBJ2-5 | - | - | TRBV28 | CASSLGFRAYQETQYF | TGTGCCAGCAGCTTAGGGTTTAGGGCGTACCAAGAGACCCAGTACTTC
TRBJ1-1 | few | - | TRBV12-3/TRBV12-4 | CASSPARGTAEAFF | TGTGCCAGCAGTCCCGCTAGAGGTACAGCTGAAGCTTTCTTT
TRBJ1-4 | few | - | TRBV12-3/TRBV12-4 | CASSNRRYEKLFF | TGTGCCAGCAGTAACAGGCGTTATGAAAAACTGTTTTTT
TRBJ2-1 | few | TRBD2 | TRBV6-4 | CASSDVAGGQQFF | TGTGCCAGCAGTGACGTAGCGGGAGGGCAGCAGTTCTTC
TRBJ1-1 | few | - | TRBV2 | CASSHGSLAFF | TGTGCCAGCAGCCATGGGTCTCTAGCTTTCTTT
TRBJ2-5 | many | TRBD1 | TRBV20-1 | CSARGDRGQETQYF | TGCAGTGCTAGAGGAGACAGGGGACAAGAGACCCAGTACTTC
TRBJ2-7 | many | TRBD1 | TRBV6-1 | CASSPGQGLYEQYF | TGTGCCAGCAGCCCGGGACAGGGTCTTTACGAGCAGTACTTC
TRBJ2-1 | few | TRBD1 | TRBV20-1 | CSARYSGTVSSYNEQFF | TGCAGTGCTAGGTACTCCGGGACAGTGAGCTCCTACAATGAGCAGTTCTTC
TRBJ1-6 | - | - | TRBV10-3 | CAISRAGQLNSPLHF | TGTGCCATCAGCCGAGCCGGGCAGCTCAATTCACCCCTCCACTTT
TRBJ1-1 | few | - | TRBV20-1 | CSAEGGGEAFF | TGCAGTGCTGAGGGGGGGGGTGAAGCTTTCTTT
TRBJ2-7 | few | - | TRBV18 | CASSPLSDSYEQYF | TGTGCCAGCTCACCCTTGTCGGACTCCTACGAGCAGTACTTC
TRBJ2-7 | - | TRBD2 | TRBV12-3/TRBV12-4 | CASRLAGVGYEQYF | TGTGCCAGCAGGCTAGCGGGAGTGGGATACGAGCAGTACTTC
TRBJ2-5 | - | - | TRBV29-1 | CSVVRGVLETQYF | TGCAGCGTTGTCAGGGGGGTGCTTGAGACCCAGTACTTC
TRBJ2-1 | - | - | TRBV10-1 | CASSPYTLPGYNEQFF | TGCGCCAGCAGTCCATATACCCTACCTGGTTACAATGAGCAGTTCTTC